This T cell receptor beta chain was profiled in a study of molecular identifiers for immune sequencing clone quantification. Whole-study findings and limits: For highly expanded clones, sizes could be underestimated when identical TCR molecules share a barcode.

In regard to this clonotype: Its matching antigen is unknown.

In the sort, naive CD8 T cells were defined as CD8+CD4-CCR7+CD45RA+. Germline lookup yields CDR1 SNHLY and CDR2 FYNNEI. This CDR3 has 15 residues. Trimming shortened V by 1 base and J by 5 bases, and 12 bases separated the two germline ends. The bulk TCR libraries were made with methods described before and with listed TCR primers. TCRdb re-derived calls from the PCR reads in MiXCR, one entry per CDR3 protein. The sample contains about 640,000 distinct CDR3 sequences, just under 20% of which appear only once. The sequenced material came from naive CD8+ T cells from blood, with Jurkat cell RNA spiked in. Sample subset: FACS-sorted CD8+CD4-CCR7+CD45RA+ naive T cells. The source is a human donor in good health. Some libraries in this study had Jurkat cell RNA spiked in. The chain recombines TRBV2 with TRBJ1-5; D unclear. The CDR3 nucleotides read TGTGCCAGCAGTGAAGGGGCGCCGGGTTATCAGCCCCAGCATTTT. Its translation: CASSEGAPGYQPQHF.